Sequencing of this TCR beta chain was carried out in a study of response to subunit inactivated influenza vaccine. Study-level findings and limits: That few new T cells are recruited by each seasonal influenza vaccination was the authors' suggestion.

The CDR3 totals 20 residues. The junction had 15 bases not matched to a gene; V was cut back by 0 bases and J by 2 bases. Germline CDR1 and CDR2: SGHDT and YYEEEE. This clonotype has a handful of counts. Its antigen remains unidentified. One entry per CDR3 protein results from TCRdb running MiXCR on the RT-PCR reads. The data contain about half a million distinct CDR3 sequences, around 8% of them singletons. The chain employs TRBV5-6 and TRBJ2-3; TRBD1 matches 10 bases. The receptor was derived from a man aged 45 to 70 who received an inactivated influenza vaccine. The sample here was PBMCs from blood, taken around 25 months after vaccination. The CDR3 is CASSLAPISWTGGDTDTQYF. The DNA of the CDR3 is TGTGCCAGCAGCTTGGCCCCGATATCTTGGACAGGGGGGGACACAGATACGCAGTATTTT.